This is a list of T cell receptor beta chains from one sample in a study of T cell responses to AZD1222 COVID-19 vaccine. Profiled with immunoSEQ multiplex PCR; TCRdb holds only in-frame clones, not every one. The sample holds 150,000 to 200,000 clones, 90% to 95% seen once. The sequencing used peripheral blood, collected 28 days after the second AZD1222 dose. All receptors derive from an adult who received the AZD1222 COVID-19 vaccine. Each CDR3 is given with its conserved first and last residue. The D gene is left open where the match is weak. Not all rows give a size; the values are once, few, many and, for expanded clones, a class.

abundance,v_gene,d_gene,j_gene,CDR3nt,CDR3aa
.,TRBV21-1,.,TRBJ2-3,TGTGCCAGCAGCAGGAGAGACAGGGGGCAGGATACGCAGTATTTT,CASSRRDRGQDTQYF
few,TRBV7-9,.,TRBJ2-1,TGTGCCAGCAGCAAGTTTTTGGACAATGAGCAGTTCTTC,CASSKFLDNEQFF
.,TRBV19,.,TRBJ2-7,TGTGCCAGTCAGGGGTACTACGAGCAGTACTTC,CASQGYYEQYF
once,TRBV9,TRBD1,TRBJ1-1,TGTGCCAGCAGCGTAGGAGGGGACAGGGGGAACACTGAAGCTTTCTTT,CASSVGGDRGNTEAFF
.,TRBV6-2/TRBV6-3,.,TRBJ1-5,TGTGCCAGCAGTTATCAGGGAGTTCAGCCCCAGCATTTT,CASSYQGVQPQHF
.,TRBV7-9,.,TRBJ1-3,TGTGCCAGCAGCCCGCGGGGGTCAGAAGGAAACACCATATATTTT,CASSPRGSEGNTIYF
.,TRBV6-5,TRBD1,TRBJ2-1,TGTGCCAGCAGTTGGACAGGGATGAATGAGCAGTTCTTC,CASSWTGMNEQFF
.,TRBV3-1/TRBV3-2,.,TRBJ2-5,TGTGCCAGCAGCCAAGATTGGCAAGAGACCCAGTACTTC,CASSQDWQETQYF
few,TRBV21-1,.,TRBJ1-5,TGTGCCAGCAGCAAAGCCGGATATAGCAATCAGCCCCAGCATTTT,CASSKAGYSNQPQHF
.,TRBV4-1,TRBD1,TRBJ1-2,TGCGCCAGCAGCCCCCAGCTCACAGGGGGCTACTATGGCTACACCTTC,CASSPQLTGGYYGYTF
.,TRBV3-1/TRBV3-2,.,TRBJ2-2,TGTGCCAGCAGCCAAGCAGGGGTTGGGGGCGGGGAGCTGTTTTTT,CASSQAGVGGGELFF
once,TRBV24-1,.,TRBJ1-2,TGTGCCATCTCACGCGGGGGCCCCTATGGCTACACCTTC,CAISRGGPYGYTF
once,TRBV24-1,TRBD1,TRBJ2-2,TGTGCCACCCAGGGGGTCAACACCGGGGAGCTGTTTTTT,CATQGVNTGELFF
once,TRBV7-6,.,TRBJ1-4,TGTGCCAGCAGCTTAGTCGCGGCACAGGGCTCGACTAATGAAAAACTGTTTTTT,CASSLVAAQGSTNEKLFF
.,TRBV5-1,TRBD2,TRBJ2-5,TGCGCCAGCAGCTTGGCCCCAGTAGCGGGGGGGCTGGAGACCCAGTACTTC,CASSLAPVAGGLETQYF
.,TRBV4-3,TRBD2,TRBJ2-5,TGCGCCAGCAGCCAAGCCCCGCTAGCGGGGGGGCTAAGGGAGACCCAGTACTTC,CASSQAPLAGGLRETQYF
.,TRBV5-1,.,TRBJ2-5,TGCGCCAGCAGCCCAGGGTTACGGCAAGAGACCCAGTACTTC,CASSPGLRQETQYF
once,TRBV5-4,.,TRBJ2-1,TGTGCCAGCAGCTTGGGGCTCCCAGGCTCCTACAATGAGCAGTTCTTC,CASSLGLPGSYNEQFF
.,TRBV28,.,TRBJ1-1,TGTGCCAGCAGTCCCCAGGGATCAGGGAGCACTGAAGCTTTCTTT,CASSPQGSGSTEAFF
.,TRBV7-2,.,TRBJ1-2,TGTGCCAGCAGCTTAGTGGCCTCCTATGGCTACACCTTC,CASSLVASYGYTF
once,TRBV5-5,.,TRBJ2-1,TGTGCCAGCAGCTTGGCTACTAGCTATGAGCAGTTCTTC,CASSLATSYEQFF
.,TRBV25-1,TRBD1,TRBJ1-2,TGTGCCAGCAGTGGGGTGACAGGGAACTATGGCTACACCTTC,CASSGVTGNYGYTF
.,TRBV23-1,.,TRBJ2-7,TGCGCCAGCACCTCGGGACCTACTACGAGCAGTACTCCCCTCTACGAGCAGTACTTC,CASTSGPTTSSTPLYEQYF
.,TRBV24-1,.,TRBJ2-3,TGTGCCACCAGTGATTTAGACTCCTTAGACACAGATACGCAGTATTTT,CATSDLDSLDTDTQYF
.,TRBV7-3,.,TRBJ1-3,TGTGCCAGCAGCTTAAGAAAGGGTGGCACCATATATTTT,CASSLRKGGTIYF
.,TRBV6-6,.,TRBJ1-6,TGTGCCAGCAGTTCTGCGGCTGAGGGTTCACCCCTCCACTTT,CASSSAAEGSPLHF
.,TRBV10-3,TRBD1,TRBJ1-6,TGTGCCATCAGTGCAATGACAGGGGTCAATTCACCCCTCCACTTT,CAISAMTGVNSPLHF
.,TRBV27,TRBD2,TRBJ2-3,TGTGCCAGCAGTCCCGGTTGGAGCGGGGGGGGGATTCGTAACACAGATACGCAGTATTTT,CASSPGWSGGGIRNTDTQYF
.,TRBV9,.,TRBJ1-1,TGTGCCAGCAGCTTCGCCGGGAGAACTGAAGCTTTCTTT,CASSFAGRTEAFF
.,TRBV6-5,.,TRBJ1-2,TGTGCCACCCTAAATTTACAAGGGACCTTAAGTGGCTACACCTTC,CATLNLQGTLSGYTF
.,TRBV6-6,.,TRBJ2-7,TGTGCCAGCACGTTTACCCCCTACGAGCAGTACTTC,CASTFTPYEQYF
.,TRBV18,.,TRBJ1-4,TGTGCCAGCTCACCATGGGACGGTAATGAAAAACTGTTTTTT,CASSPWDGNEKLFF
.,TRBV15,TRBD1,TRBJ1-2,TGTGCCACCAGCAAGGACAGGGGAAAAGACTATGGCTACACCTTC,CATSKDRGKDYGYTF
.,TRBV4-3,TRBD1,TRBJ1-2,TGCGCCAGCAGGGCCGGGACAGGATATGGCTACACCTTC,CASRAGTGYGYTF
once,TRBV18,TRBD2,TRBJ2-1,TGTGCCAGCTCACCTTATCAGACTAGCGGGAGCTTATCTGTGCAGTTCTTC,CASSPYQTSGSLSVQFF
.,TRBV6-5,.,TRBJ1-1,TGTGCCAGCAGTACCCTCCAGATGACTGAAGCTTTCTTT,CASSTLQMTEAFF
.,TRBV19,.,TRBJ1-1,TGTGCCAGTAGTCTGAGGGGTCCGGGAACTGAAGCTTTCTTT,CASSLRGPGTEAFF
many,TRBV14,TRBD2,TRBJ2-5,TGTGCCAGCAGCCAAGATTGGCCGACTAGCGCCCAAGAGACCCAGTACTTC,CASSQDWPTSAQETQYF
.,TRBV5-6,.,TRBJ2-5,TGTGCCAGCAGTTTCCGCACTCCGGGCCAAGAGACCCAGTACTTC,CASSFRTPGQETQYF
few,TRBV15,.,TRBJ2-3,TGTGCCACCAGCAGAGATCTTCCCGGATCCACAGATACGCAGTATTTT,CATSRDLPGSTDTQYF
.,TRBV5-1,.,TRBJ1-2,TGCGCCAGCAGCTCCCGGGGAGGGGGAGGAATTGGTGGCTACACCTTC,CASSSRGGGGIGGYTF
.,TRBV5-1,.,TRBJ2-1,TGCGCCAGCAGCTGGGTGGGGGCTAGCTCCTACAATGAGCAGTTCTTC,CASSWVGASSYNEQFF
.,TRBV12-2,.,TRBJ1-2,TGTGCAAGTCGCTTTGGGAAGACAGCGAAGTATGGCTACACCTTC,CASRFGKTAKYGYTF
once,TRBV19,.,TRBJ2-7,TGTGCCAGTCGAGGGTCCTACGAGCAGTACTTC,CASRGSYEQYF
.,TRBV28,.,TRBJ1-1,TGTGCCAGCAGCGTTGGGGGGTTTCCTGAAGCTTTCTTT,CASSVGGFPEAFF
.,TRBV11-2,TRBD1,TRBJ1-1,TGTGCCAGCAGCCAGTACGTGCGTCAAGGGGGCTACACTGAAGCTTTCTTT,CASSQYVRQGGYTEAFF
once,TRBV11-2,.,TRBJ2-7,TGTGCCAGCAGCCCCTCCCGCCATCGGACGGACTACGAGCAGTACTTC,CASSPSRHRTDYEQYF
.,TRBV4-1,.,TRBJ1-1,TGCGCCAGCAGCCCTAGGACAGAAAGAACTGAAGCTTTCTTT,CASSPRTERTEAFF
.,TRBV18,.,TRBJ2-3,TGTGCCAGCTCACCGCGGGGCGCAGATACGCAGTATTTT,CASSPRGADTQYF
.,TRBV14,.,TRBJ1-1,TGTGCCAGCAGCCATCGGGGGCGTCAGGCTGAAGCTTTCTTT,CASSHRGRQAEAFF
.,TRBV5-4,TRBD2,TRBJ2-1,TGTGCCAGCAGCCGGAGCGGGAGCCCCTACAATGAGCAGTTCTTC,CASSRSGSPYNEQFF
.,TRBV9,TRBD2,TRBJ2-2,TGTGCCAGCAGGGGACTAGCGGGGGGGCTCACCGGGGAGCTGTTTTTT,CASRGLAGGLTGELFF
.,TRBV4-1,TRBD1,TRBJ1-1,TGCGCCAGCAGCCACGCAGGGGGCACTGAAGCTTTCTTT,CASSHAGGTEAFF
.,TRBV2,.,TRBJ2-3,TGTGCCAGCAATCTAGCCATCACAGATACGCAGTATTTT,CASNLAITDTQYF
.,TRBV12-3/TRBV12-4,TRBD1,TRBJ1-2,TGTGCCAGCAGTTTGCACAACAGGGGCTTCACCTTC,CASSLHNRGFTF
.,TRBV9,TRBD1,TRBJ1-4,TGTGCCAGCAGCTACGGGACAGGGAATGAAAAACTGTTTTTT,CASSYGTGNEKLFF
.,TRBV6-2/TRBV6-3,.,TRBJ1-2,TGTGCCAGCAGTTACTTTAGCGCTCACACCTTC,CASSYFSAHTF
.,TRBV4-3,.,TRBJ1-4,TGCGCCAGCAGCCAGCGAGACAGGAATGAAAAACTGTTTTTT,CASSQRDRNEKLFF
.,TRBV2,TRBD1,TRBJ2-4,TGTGCCAGCAGTGTCCAGGGGGCGCGGAGCATTCAGTACTTC,CASSVQGARSIQYF
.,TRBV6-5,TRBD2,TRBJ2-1,TGTGCCAGCAGTTTCCTAGCGGGAGGGGGTAATGAGCAGTTCTTC,CASSFLAGGGNEQFF